This TCR beta chain appears in the sequencing data of a study of T cell changes during pregnancy in multiple sclerosis. The V gene's germline CDR1 is LNHNV and CDR2 YYDKDF (reference sequence). The CDR3 covers 16 residues. Deletions cut 0 bases from V and 4 bases from J, with 15 bases between. Measured with immunoSEQ multiplex PCR; TCRdb has only the in-frame clones, and not every one. The data contain over 55,000 clones, 94% of them seen just once; the ten biggest clones take up roughly 3.5%. The chain is built from TRBV15 and TRBJ2-5; no reliable D call. Specimen: CD8+ T cells from peripheral blood mononuclear cells, collected in the third trimester of pregnancy. This TCR came from a female donor with multiple sclerosis, enrolled in a pregnancy study. The CDR3 bases are TGTGCCACCAGCAGAGATCCCGGAGCGTCTCGAGAGACCCAGTACTTC. Amino acid sequence: CATSRDPGASRETQYF. Complete variable domain (other parts from reference TRBV15 and TRBJ2-5): DAMVIQNPRYQVTQFGKPVTLSCSQTLNHNVMYWYQQKSSQAPKLLFHYYDKDFNNEADTPDNFQSRRPNTSFCFLDIRSPGLGDTAMYLCATSRDPGASRETQYFGPGTRLLVL.